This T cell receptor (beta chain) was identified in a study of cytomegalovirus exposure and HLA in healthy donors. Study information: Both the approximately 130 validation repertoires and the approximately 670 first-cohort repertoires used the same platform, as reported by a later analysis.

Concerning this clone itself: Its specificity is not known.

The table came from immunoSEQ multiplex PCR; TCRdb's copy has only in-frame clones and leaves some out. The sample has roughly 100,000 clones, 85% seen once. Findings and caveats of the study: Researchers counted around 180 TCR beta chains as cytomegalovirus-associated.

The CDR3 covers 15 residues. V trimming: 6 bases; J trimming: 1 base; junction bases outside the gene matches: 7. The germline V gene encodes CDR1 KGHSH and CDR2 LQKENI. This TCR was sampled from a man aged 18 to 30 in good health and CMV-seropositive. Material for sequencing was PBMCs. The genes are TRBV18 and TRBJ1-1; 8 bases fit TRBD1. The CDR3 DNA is TGTGCCAGCTCTACAGGGGGAGTGGGGAACACTGAAGCTTTCTTT. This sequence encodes CASSTGGVGNTEAFF. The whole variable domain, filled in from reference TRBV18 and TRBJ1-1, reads NAGVMQNPRHLVRRRGQEARLRCSPMKGHSHVYWYRQLPEEGLKFMVYLQKENIIDESGMPKERFSAEFPKEGPSILRIQQVVRGDSAAYFCASSTGGVGNTEAFFGQGTRLTVV.